Sequencing of this TCR beta chain was carried out in a study of blood T cell repertoires in COVID-19. Study details: Samples of COVID-19 (acute and convalescent) were obtained from the United States, Italy and Spain. The cDNA or gDNA used as material had been derived from T cells, B-cell-depleted T cells, or PBMCs.

Enrolment of Seattle patients took place during active infection, and they were followed longitudinally. Trimming took off 2 bases at V and 1 base at J, with 12 bases between the two ends. CDR1 is SGHRS and CDR2 is YFSETQ in the germline V gene. This CDR3 comprises 15 residues. In the source study's methods: The authors estimated nucleated cell counts from reference gene primer amplification. TCRdb's table, derived via immunoSEQ multiplex PCR, lists solely in-frame clones and lacks some. D and trimming were read from the DNA, whereas the V and J calls and clone size are those reported in that table. Here the sample spans approximately 140,000 clones, 80% to 90% being singletons.

The genes are TRBV5-1 and TRBJ1-1; D might be TRBD1 (5 bases). Sample: peripheral blood. This TCR was recovered from a woman in her fifties or sixties with COVID-19, enrolled during active disease. The CDR3 spells CASSFQGSPNTEAFF. CDR3 in DNA: TGCGCCAGCAGCTTCCAGGGCAGCCCGAACACTGAAGCTTTCTTT.